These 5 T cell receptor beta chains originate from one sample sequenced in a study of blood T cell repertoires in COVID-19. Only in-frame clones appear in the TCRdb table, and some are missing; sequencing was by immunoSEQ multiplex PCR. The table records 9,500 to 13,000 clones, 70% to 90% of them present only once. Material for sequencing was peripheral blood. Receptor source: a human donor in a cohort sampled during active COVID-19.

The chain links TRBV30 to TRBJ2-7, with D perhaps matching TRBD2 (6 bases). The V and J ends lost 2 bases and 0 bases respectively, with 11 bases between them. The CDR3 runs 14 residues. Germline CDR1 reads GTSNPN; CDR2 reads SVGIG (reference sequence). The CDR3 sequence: CAWSPRGFSYEQYF. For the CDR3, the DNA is TGTGCCTGGAGTCCACGGGGGTTCTCCTACGAGCAGTACTTC.

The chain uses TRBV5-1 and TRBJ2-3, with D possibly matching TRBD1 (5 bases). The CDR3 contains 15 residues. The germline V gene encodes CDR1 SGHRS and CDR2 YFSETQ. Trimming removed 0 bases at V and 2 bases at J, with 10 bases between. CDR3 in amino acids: CASSLADTYTDTQYF. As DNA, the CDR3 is TGCGCCAGCAGCTTGGCGGACACGTACACAGATACGCAGTATTTT. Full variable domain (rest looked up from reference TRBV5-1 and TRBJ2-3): KAGVTQTPRYLIKTRGQQVTLSCSPISGHRSVSWYQQTPGQGLQFLFEYFSETQRNKGNFPGRFSGRQFSNSRSEMNVSTLELGDSALYLCASSLADTYTDTQYFGPGTRLTVL.

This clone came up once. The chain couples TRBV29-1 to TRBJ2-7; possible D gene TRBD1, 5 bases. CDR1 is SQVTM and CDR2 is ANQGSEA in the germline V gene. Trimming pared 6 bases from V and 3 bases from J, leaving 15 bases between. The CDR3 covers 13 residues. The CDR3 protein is CSVGQAEFYEQYF. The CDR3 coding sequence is TGCAGCGTGGGGCAGGCCGAGTTCTACGAGCAGTACTTC.

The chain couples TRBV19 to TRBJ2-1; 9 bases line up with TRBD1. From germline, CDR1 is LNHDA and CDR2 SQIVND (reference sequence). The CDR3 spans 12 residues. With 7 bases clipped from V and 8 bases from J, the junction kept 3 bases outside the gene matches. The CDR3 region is CASMRTGDEQFF. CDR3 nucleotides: TGTGCCAGTATGCGGACAGGGGATGAGCAGTTCTTC.

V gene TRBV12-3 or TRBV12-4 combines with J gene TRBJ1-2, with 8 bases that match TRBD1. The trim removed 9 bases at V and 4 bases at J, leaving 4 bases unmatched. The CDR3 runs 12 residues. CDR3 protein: CASTGGAYGYTF. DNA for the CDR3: TGTGCCAGTACAGGGGGGGCCTATGGCTACACCTTC.